This section outlines one T cell receptor (beta chain) sequence together with its context. It has no known antigen specificity. No base quality values were provided; no much bigger clone lies one nucleotide off. The data derive from a study of T-cell reconstitution after alpha-beta-depleted transplantation in children (dated by TCRdb to 2016 to 2018). Background for the entire study: The study quantitatively tracked T-cell immune reconstitution after TCRalphabeta/CD19-depleted allogeneic hematopoietic cell transplantation in children using TCR repertoire profiling.

CDR1 is given as LNHDA and CDR2 as SQIVND, both from the germline V gene (reference sequence). The CDR3 goes from the cysteine to the phenylalanine over 15 residues. Solely the CDR3 DNA is kept, with 45 bases framed from the first base. Trimming accounts for 6 bases at V and 2 bases at J, while the number of junction bases matched to no gene is 7. The treatment or condition label of this sample denotes: allogeneic hematopoietic cell transplantation with graft depleted of TCRalphabeta T cells and CD19 B cells. The children who served as transplant recipients had been given grafts of TCRalphabeta/CD19-depleted allogeneic hematopoietic cells. The study at large found these results: In some patients, the high TCRbeta diversity seen at day 60 was put down to recipient T cells and intrathymic progenitors that had survived conditioning. The frequencies of hyperexpanded clones fell over the following months, and after one year, T-cell counts and TCRbeta diversity were mostly attributed to newly produced T cells. The apparently early alphabetaT-cell count recovery about two months after transplant was reportedly dependent on only several hundred rapidly expanded clones derived from non-depleted graft cells.

The receptor library was made with PCR. The run used an Illumina HiSeq 2500. Molecular barcoding was employed in the preparation of TCR libraries, with unique molecular identifiers being used to normalize TCRbeta repertoire quantification. TCRdb trimmed the raw reads at Q25, called clones with MiXCR and kept productive beta chains. Records with the same CDR3 protein are collapsed into one entry carrying the most frequent genes and DNA. The sample contains about 290,000 distinct CDR3 sequences, almost 8% of them found a single time. The ten biggest clones cover approximately 8.6% of the sample. The rearrangement combines TRBV19 with TRBJ1-2; 9 central bases correspond to TRBD1. The source was peripheral blood, collected 360 days after TCRalphabeta/CD19-depleted stem cell transplant. This receptor was taken from a female patient younger than 10 who had a stem cell transplant for Fanconi anemia, so the T cells may come from the graft donor. In nucleotides, the sequence is TGTGCCAGTAGCCCCGGGACAGGGTTGAACTATGGCTACACCTTC. Translation gives CASSPGTGLNYGYTF.